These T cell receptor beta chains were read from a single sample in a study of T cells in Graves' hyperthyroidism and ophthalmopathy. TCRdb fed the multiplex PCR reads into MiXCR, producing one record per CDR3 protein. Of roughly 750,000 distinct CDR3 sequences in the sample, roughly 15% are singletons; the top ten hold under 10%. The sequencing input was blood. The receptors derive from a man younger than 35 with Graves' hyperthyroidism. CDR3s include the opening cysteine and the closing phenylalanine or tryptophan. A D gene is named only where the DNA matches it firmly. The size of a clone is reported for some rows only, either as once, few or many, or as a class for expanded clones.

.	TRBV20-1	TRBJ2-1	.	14	CSASLWNSNNEQFF	TGCAGTGCTAGTTTGTGGAATTCTAACAATGAGCAGTTCTTC
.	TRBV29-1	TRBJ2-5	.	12	CSVQGHEETQYF	TGCAGCGTTCAAGGCCACGAAGAGACCCAGTACTTC
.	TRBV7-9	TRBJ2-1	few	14	CASSPLGPYNEQFF	TGTGCCAGCAGCCCACTTGGGCCTTACAATGAGCAGTTCTTC
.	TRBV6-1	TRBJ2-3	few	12	CASSERGDTQYF	TGTGCCAGCAGTGAAAGGGGAGATACGCAGTATTTT
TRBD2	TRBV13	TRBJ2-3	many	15	CASSRGLAGADTQYF	TGTGCCAGCAGCCGGGGACTAGCGGGAGCAGATACGCAGTATTTT
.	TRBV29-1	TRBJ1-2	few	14	CSVEDRQRPYRYTF	TGCAGCGTTGAAGATCGACAGAGGCCCTATCGCTACACCTTC
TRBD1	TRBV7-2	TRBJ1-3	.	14	CASSTTGFRNTIYF	TGTGCCAGCAGCACGACAGGGTTCCGAAACACCATATATTTT
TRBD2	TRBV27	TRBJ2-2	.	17	CASSYTSGSLKTGELFF	TGTGCCAGCAGTTACACTAGCGGGAGTTTAAAAACCGGGGAGCTGTTTTTT
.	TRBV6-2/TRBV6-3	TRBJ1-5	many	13	CASGRRERQPQHF	TGTGCCAGCGGCCGCAGAGAACGTCAGCCCCAGCATTTT
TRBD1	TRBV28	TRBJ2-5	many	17	CASSFPKGNRGGETQYF	TGTGCCAGCAGTTTCCCGAAGGGAAACAGGGGTGGAGAGACCCAGTACTTC
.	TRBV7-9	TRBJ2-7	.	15	CASSLAGLATYEQYF	TGTGCCAGCAGCTTAGCGGGGCTAGCAACCTACGAGCAGTACTTC
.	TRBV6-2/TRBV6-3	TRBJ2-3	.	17	CASSYDGRDTNTDTQYF	TGTGCCAGCAGTTACGATGGAAGGGACACAAACACAGATACGCAGTATTTT
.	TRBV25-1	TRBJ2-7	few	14	CASSHTGTDYEQYF	TGTGCCAGCAGTCATACCGGGACTGACTACGAGCAGTACTTC
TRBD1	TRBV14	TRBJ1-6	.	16	CASSQIGDRVISPLHF	TGTGCCAGCAGCCAAATAGGGGACAGGGTAATATCACCCCTCCACTTT
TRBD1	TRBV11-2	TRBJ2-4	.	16	CASSPGTEWAKNTQYF	TGTGCCAGCAGCCCGGGGACAGAATGGGCCAAAAACACTCAGTACTTC
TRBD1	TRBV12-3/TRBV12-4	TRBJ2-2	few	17	CASSFWTGPKNTGELFF	TGTGCCAGCAGTTTTTGGACAGGCCCCAAGAACACCGGGGAGCTGTTTTTT
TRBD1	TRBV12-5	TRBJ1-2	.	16	CASGFVQGALNYGYTF	TGTGCTAGTGGTTTCGTACAGGGGGCACTTAACTATGGCTACACCTTC
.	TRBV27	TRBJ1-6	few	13	CARRRERDSPLHF	TGTGCCAGACGCAGGGAACGTGACTCACCCCTCCACTTT
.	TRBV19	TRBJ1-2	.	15	CASSIGVRQRVGYTF	TGTGCCAGTAGTATAGGGGTGAGACAGCGGGTTGGCTACACCTTC
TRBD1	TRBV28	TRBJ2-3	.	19	CASSYAGTGGGIGTDTQYF	TGTGCCAGCAGTTACGCCGGGACAGGGGGTGGTATCGGCACAGATACGCAGTATTTT
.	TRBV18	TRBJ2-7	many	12	CASSGGVYEQYF	TGTGCCAGCTCAGGGGGCGTTTACGAGCAGTACTTC
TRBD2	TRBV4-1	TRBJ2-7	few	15	CASSQAQGEGYEQYF	TGCGCCAGCAGCCAAGCCCAAGGGGAGGGCTACGAGCAGTACTTC
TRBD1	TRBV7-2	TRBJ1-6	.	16	CASSLGYRGPISPLHF	TGTGCCAGCAGCTTGGGTTACAGGGGCCCTATTTCACCCCTCCACTTT